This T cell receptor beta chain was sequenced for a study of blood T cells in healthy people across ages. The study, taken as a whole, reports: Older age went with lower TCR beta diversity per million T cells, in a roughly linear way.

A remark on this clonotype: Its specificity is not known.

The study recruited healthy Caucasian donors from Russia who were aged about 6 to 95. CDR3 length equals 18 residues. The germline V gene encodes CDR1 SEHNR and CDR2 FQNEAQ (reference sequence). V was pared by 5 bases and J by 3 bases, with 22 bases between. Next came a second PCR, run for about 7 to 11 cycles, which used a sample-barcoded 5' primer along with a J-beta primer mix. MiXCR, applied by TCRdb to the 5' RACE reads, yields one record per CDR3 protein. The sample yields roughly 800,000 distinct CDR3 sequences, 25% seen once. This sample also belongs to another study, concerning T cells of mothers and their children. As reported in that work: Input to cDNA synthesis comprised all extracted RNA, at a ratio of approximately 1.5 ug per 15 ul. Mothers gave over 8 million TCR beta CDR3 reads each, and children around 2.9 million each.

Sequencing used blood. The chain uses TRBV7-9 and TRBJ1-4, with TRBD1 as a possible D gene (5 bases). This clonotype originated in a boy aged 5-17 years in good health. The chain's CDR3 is CASSPTGGTLDANEKLFF. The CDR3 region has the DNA TGTGCCAGCAGCCCCACTGGCGGGACCCTCGATGCTAATGAAAAACTGTTTTTT.